The next 5 T cell receptor beta chains were all read from a single sample in a study of T cells in women clearing cervical HPV infection listed by TCRdb under 2018. Library method: the immunoSEQ multiplex PCR assay. Sourced from immuneACCESS, this table was stored by TCRdb with only in-frame sequences that have V and J called. A share of the clones is absent; for the studies checked, an unresolved V gene accounts for under half, and the remainder has no known explanation. The table for this sample records 20,000 to 30,000 clones. 5.4% of the sample belongs to the ten largest clones. The sample taken for sequencing was blood buffy coat. These receptors were collected from a woman between 18 and 69 years old with a cervical HPV16 infection that either progressed to CIN3+ or cleared (not recorded which).

CDR3 loop: CASSPWASGITDTQYF. CDR3 DNA (partial): TGTGCCAGCAGCCCTTGGGCTAGCGGGATCACAGATACG. This sequence joins TRBV7-6 and TRBJ2-3, with 9 bases that match TRBD2. Read sequence stops 3 residues before the CDR3 end, and the germline J gene provides the missing end. CDR3 length: 16 residues. The ends lost 5 bases at V and 2 bases at J; junction bases unmatched: 8. Germline V gene data show CDR1 as SGHVS and CDR2 as FNYEAQ. Drawing the rest from reference TRBV7-6 and TRBJ2-3, the complete variable domain is GAGVSQSPRYKVTKRGQDVALRCDPISGHVSLYWYRQALGQGPEFLTYFNYEAQQDKSGLPNDRFSAERPEGSISTLTIQRTEQRDSAMYRCASSPWASGITDTQYFGPGTRLTVL.

Turning to this clone: The read is 3 residues too short to cover the CDR3 end, so that end is filled in from the germline J gene. This chain uses TRBV20-1 with TRBJ2-7, with TRBD2 as a possible D gene (7 bases). V dropped 5 bases and J dropped 2 bases, with 13 bases sitting between them. This CDR3 comprises 13 residues. Germline CDR1 reads DFQATT; CDR2 reads SNEGSKA (reference sequence). The CDR3 sequence: CSAGGAGTYEQYF. The CDR3 DNA, read in part, is TGCAGTGCTGGGGGGGCGGGCACCTACGAG.

Comment on this clone: The CDR3 end lies 3 residues beyond the end of the read and is filled in from the germline J gene. This chain joins TRBV19 and TRBJ2-3; TRBD2 might be the D (6 bases). Trimming cost V 3 bases and J 4 bases, with 14 bases left between them. The length of the CDR3 is 15 residues. The germline V gene has CDR1 LNHDA and CDR2 SQIVND (reference sequence). The CDR3 protein is CASSIGTGIPDTQYF. Incomplete CDR3 DNA: TGTGCCAGTAGTATCGGGACTGGTATTCCAGATACG.

Concerning this clone itself: Read data end 3 residues before the CDR3 end; the end is taken from the germline J gene. The chain is built from TRBV7-8 and TRBJ1-1; 7 bases line up with TRBD1. J gave up 0 bases and V 5 bases, and 6 bases lay outside the gene matches. CDR1 SGHVS and CDR2 FQNEAQ come from the germline V gene. The length of the CDR3 is 15 residues. The part of the CDR3 DNA that was read is TGTGCCAGCAGCCTAAAGGACAGGTTGAACACTGAA. This codes for CASSLKDRLNTE. The whole CDR3 is CASSLKDRLNTEAFF.

In the case of this clone: Read sequence stops 3 residues before the CDR3 end, and the germline J gene provides the missing end. The chain combines TRBV2 with TRBJ2-3; 7 bases are a match to TRBD2. Losses at the gene ends were 8 bases for V and 2 bases for J; bases not matched to a gene: 10. The germline CDR1 and CDR2 sequences are SNHLY and FYNNEI. This CDR3 spans 15 amino acids. The CDR3: CASARLAGITDTQYF. Partial CDR3 DNA: TGTGCCAGCGCCAGACTAGCAGGAATCACAGATACG.